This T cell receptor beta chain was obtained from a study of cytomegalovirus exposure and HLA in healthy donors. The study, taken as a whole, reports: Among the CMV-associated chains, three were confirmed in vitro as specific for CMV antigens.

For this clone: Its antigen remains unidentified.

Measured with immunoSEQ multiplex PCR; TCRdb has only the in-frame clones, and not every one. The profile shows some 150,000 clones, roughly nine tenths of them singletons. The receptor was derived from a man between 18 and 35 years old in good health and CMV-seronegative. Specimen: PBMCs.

The CDR3 sequence is CASSSGRIGNYGYTF. The CDR3 region has the DNA TGTGCCAGCAGCTCTGGCAGGATAGGAAACTATGGCTACACCTTC. The V gene is TRBV7-9, the J gene TRBJ1-2; D gene ambiguous. Germline assignment: CDR1 SEHNR and CDR2 FQNEAQ (reference sequence). V was shortened by 4 bases and J by 2 bases, with 14 bases between the two germline ends. The CDR3 spans 15 residues.